Listed here is a single T cell receptor (beta chain). These data originate in a study of B cell selection in AIRE deficiency. Germline loops: CDR1 SGHTA, CDR2 FQGTGA. Trimming took off 2 bases at V and 6 bases at J, with 8 bases between the two ends. This CDR3 has 13 amino acids. Conventional CD4 T cells were sorted as CD4+CD127+ cells. Method: immunoSEQ multiplex PCR; TCRdb's copy keeps in-frame clones and lacks some. Altogether roughly 24,000 clones are present, around 96% being singletons, with the ten largest covering 0.15% to 0.2%. The clonotype comes from a human donor in good health. The sequenced sample was CD4+CD127+ conventional T cells sorted from PBMCs. The chain has TRBV7-3 and TRBJ2-4; D ambiguous. Written as DNA, the CDR3 is TGTGCCAGCAGCTTAGAACCCTTAAACATTCAGTACTTC. Protein product: CASSLEPLNIQYF. Together with reference TRBV7-3 and TRBJ2-4, the CDR3 gives the full variable domain: GAGVSQTPSNKVTEKGKYVELRCDPISGHTALYWYRQSLGQGPEFLIYFQGTGAADDSGLPNDRFFAVRPEGSVSTLKIQRTERGDSAVYLCASSLEPLNIQYFGAGTRLSVL.